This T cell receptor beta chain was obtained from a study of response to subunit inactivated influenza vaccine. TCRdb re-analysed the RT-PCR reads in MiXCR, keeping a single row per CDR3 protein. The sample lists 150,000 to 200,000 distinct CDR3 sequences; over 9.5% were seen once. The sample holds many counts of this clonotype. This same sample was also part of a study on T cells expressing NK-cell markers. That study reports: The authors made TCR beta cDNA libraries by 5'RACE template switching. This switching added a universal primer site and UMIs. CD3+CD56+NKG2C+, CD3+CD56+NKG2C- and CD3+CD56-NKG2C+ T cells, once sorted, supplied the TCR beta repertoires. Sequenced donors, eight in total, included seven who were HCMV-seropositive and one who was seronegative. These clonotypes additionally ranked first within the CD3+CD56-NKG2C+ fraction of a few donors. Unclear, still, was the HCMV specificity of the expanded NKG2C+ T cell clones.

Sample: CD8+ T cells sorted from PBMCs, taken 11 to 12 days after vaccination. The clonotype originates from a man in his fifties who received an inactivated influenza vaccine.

This CDR3 reads CASSFGTAAYEQYF. The CDR3 DNA is TGTGCCAGCAGCTTCGGGACAGCAGCCTACGAGCAGTACTTC. The chain is built from TRBV11-2 and TRBJ2-7; TRBD1 aligns across 7 bases. CDR1 SGHAT and CDR2 FQNNGV come from the germline V gene. This CDR3 has 14 amino acids. V trimming: 3 bases; J trimming: 2 bases; junction bases outside the gene matches: 4.